These T cell receptor beta chains were read from a single sample in a study of technical replicates of blood from a few donors. TCRdb's table, derived via immunoSEQ multiplex PCR, lists solely in-frame clones and lacks some. The data show 65,000 to 95,000 clones, approximately 97% seen once. The sequenced sample consisted of T cells isolated from PBMCs. Receptors originate from a human donor in good health. Both conserved end residues are part of each CDR3. Each record gives: J gene, V gene, D gene, clone size, CDR3 protein, CDR3 DNA. The D gene is left open where the match is weak. A row's size may be missing; if present it is once, few, many or a size class.

TRBJ2-7 TRBV9 . . CASSVGGADEQYF TGTGCCAGCAGCGTAGGAGGAGCGGACGAGCAGTACTTC
TRBJ1-2 TRBV2 . . CASSELGAPNYGYTF TGTGCCAGCAGTGAATTGGGGGCGCCTAACTATGGCTACACCTTC
TRBJ1-5 TRBV6-6 . . CASRPGQYNQPQHF TGTGCCAGCAGGCCCGGACAGTACAATCAGCCCCAGCATTTT
TRBJ1-5 TRBV6-1 . once CASSGVFGQPQHF TGTGCCAGCAGTGGAGTCTTTGGTCAGCCCCAGCATTTT
TRBJ2-3 TRBV7-9 TRBD2 . CASRPRTSVADTQYF TGTGCCAGCAGGCCGAGGACTAGCGTCGCAGATACGCAGTATTTT
TRBJ1-6 TRBV13 . . CASSLARAFASPLHF TGTGCCAGCAGCTTAGCGCGGGCTTTCGCTTCACCCCTCCACTTT
TRBJ1-5 TRBV7-2 . . CASSFEAFQPQHF TGTGCCAGCAGCTTTGAGGCTTTTCAGCCCCAGCATTTT
TRBJ1-5 TRBV11-2 . . CASSLRGGQPQHF TGTGCCAGCAGCTTGCGGGGAGGTCAGCCCCAGCATTTT
TRBJ1-1 TRBV6-5 TRBD1 . CASSPRQGMYEAFF TGTGCCAGCAGTCCCCGACAGGGAATGTATGAAGCTTTCTTT
TRBJ1-2 TRBV11-2 . . CASSFEVTNYGYTF TGTGCCAGCAGCTTCGAGGTTACTAACTATGGCTACACCTTC
TRBJ2-1 TRBV27 . . CASSRTSSNEQFF TGTGCCAGCAGTAGAACTAGCTCCAATGAGCAGTTCTTC
TRBJ2-3 TRBV29-1 . . CSVDKVEGMSIYGTDTQYF TGCAGCGTTGATAAGGTAGAGGGAATGTCAATCTACGGCACAGATACGCAGTATTTT
TRBJ1-3 TRBV6-1 . . CASRPGSSGNTIYF TGTGCCAGCCGTCCCGGGAGCTCTGGAAACACCATATATTTT
TRBJ2-1 TRBV20-1 . . CSASRGNEQFF TGCAGTGCTTCAAGGGGCAATGAGCAGTTCTTC
TRBJ1-1 TRBV19 . . CASSPASGAEAFF TGTGCCAGTAGTCCAGCCTCAGGGGCTGAAGCTTTCTTT
TRBJ2-7 TRBV6-6 . . CASTLGYEQYF TGTGCCAGCACGCTCGGGTACGAGCAGTACTTC
TRBJ2-2 TRBV5-1 . . CASSPIGQPGELFF TGCGCCAGCAGCCCTATAGGACAGCCCGGGGAGCTGTTTTTT
TRBJ1-1 TRBV9 . few CASRGQQNTEAFF TGTGCCAGCAGGGGACAACAGAACACTGAAGCTTTCTTT
TRBJ2-1 TRBV2 TRBD1 . CASTTQGDSYNEQFF TGTGCCAGCACTACCCAGGGGGACTCCTACAATGAGCAGTTCTTC
TRBJ1-5 TRBV2 . . CASSEWIAGAQPQHF TGTGCCAGCAGTGAATGGATTGCAGGGGCTCAGCCCCAGCATTTT
TRBJ2-7 TRBV6-5 TRBD1 . CASSLLRDRGYEQYF TGTGCCAGCAGTCTTCTCCGGGACAGGGGCTACGAGCAGTACTTC
TRBJ1-2 TRBV27 . . CASSPSASSYGYTF TGTGCCAGCAGTCCATCTGCCTCCAGCTATGGCTACACCTTC
TRBJ1-2 TRBV6-1 . once CASSLSRGFGYGYTF TGTGCCAGCAGTCTCTCTCGGGGGTTCGGGTATGGCTACACCTTC
TRBJ1-1 TRBV12-2 . . CASLRREWNTEAFF TGTGCAAGTCTCCGCCGAGAATGGAACACTGAAGCTTTCTTT
TRBJ2-7 TRBV6-5 . . CASSYSSGPQSGGQYF TGTGCCAGCAGTTACTCGAGCGGGCCCCAGTCAGGGGGGCAGTACTTC
TRBJ2-1 TRBV5-1 TRBD2 . CASSIIPGLALNEQFF TGCGCCAGCAGCATTATACCGGGACTAGCGCTCAATGAGCAGTTCTTC
TRBJ2-7 TRBV5-4 . . CASSTVGGVHEQYF TGTGCCAGCAGCACGGTGGGGGGTGTCCACGAGCAGTACTTC